This TCR beta chain was found in a study of T cell responses to AZD1222 COVID-19 vaccine. Overall study results and limits: Clonal diversity was possibly underestimated, and the donors were mostly white British, with more females.

Here immunoSEQ multiplex PCR was the method, and the copy in TCRdb shows in-frame clones only, minus some. The sample gives some 150,000 clones, about 88% of which show up once; approximately 6.6% is in the top ten. Details on this clone: Its antigen is unidentified.

The germline V gene has CDR1 LNHDA and CDR2 SQIVND (reference sequence). V shed 3 bases and J 0 bases; nucleotides not matched to a gene: 3. This CDR3 region has 15 residues. Sequencing was performed on peripheral blood, taken after recovery from COVID-19. The chain has TRBV19 and TRBJ1-1, with TRBD1 matching over 8 bases. The clonotype was recovered from an adult who had recovered from COVID-19. This chain's CDR3 is CASSMGGQVNTEAFF. CDR3 sequence (DNA): TGTGCCAGTAGTATGGGGGGACAGGTGAACACTGAAGCTTTCTTT.